The clone carrying this T cell receptor beta chain was observed at least ten times. Between the trimmed V and J ends, which lost 2 bases and 5 bases, there was a span of 15 bases. CDR3 size: 15 residues. Germline V lookup: CDR1 MNHEY, CDR2 SVGAGI. This entry comes from a study of spatial heterogeneity in lung cancer. From the 5' RACE reads, TCRdb called clonotypes with MiXCR, one entry per CDR3 protein. The sample contains some 120,000 distinct CDR3 sequences, 10% to 15% of which appear only once. The time point here: blood at routine non-recurrence follow-up after resection. No cell sorting; template was whole RNA from tumor, lung tissue or PBMC.

The receptor was derived from a male donor with early-stage non-small cell lung cancer. Specimen: PBMCs, collected at follow-up. The V and J genes are TRBV6-5 and TRBJ1-2, with a tentative D call TRBD1 (6 bases). As DNA, the CDR3 is TGTGCCAGCAGTTACAGGGAGACAGGACCATATGGCTACACCTTC. Amino acid sequence: CASSYRETGPYGYTF.